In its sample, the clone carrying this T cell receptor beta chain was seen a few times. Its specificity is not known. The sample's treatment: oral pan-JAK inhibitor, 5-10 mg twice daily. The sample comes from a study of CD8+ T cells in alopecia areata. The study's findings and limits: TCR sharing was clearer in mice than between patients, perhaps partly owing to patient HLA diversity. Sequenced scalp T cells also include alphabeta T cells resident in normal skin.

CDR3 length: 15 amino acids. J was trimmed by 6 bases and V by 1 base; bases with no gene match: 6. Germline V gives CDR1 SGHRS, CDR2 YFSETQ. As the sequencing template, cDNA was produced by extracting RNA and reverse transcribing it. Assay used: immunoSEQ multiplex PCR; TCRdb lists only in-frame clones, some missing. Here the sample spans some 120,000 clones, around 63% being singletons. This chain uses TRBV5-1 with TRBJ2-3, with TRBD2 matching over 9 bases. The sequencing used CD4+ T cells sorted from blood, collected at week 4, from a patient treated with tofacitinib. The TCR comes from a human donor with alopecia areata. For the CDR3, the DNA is TGCGCCAGCAGCTTGAGGGCTAGCGGGGCGGATACGCAGTATTTT. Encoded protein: CASSLRASGADTQYF.